This record looks at one T cell receptor beta chain sequence and its context. This clone was seen a few times. Its antigen has not been determined. No much larger clone exists at a distance of one base, and base qualities are not known. The data derive from a study of shared clonotypes between healthy human individuals (dated by TCRdb to 2020 to 2022). Study-wide context: The cohort comprised a couple of women and a few men aged 18 to 49 years. For each donor, three plates each were used for CD4 naive and CD4 memory, two plates were used for CD8 naive, and one plate was used for CD8 memory. The study deeply sequenced blood TCR repertoires of about five healthy adults to estimate repertoire size and the extent of clonotype sharing between individuals. To increase sequencing depth and limit assay-specific biases, different laboratories used diverse techniques to prepare libraries and sequence TCR repertoires. Per donor, leukapheresis produced somewhere between about 0.9 and 10 billion PBMCs.

Overall results and qualifications from the work: Pairwise subsampling led to the expectation that sequencing depth would affect the degree of clonotype sharing among donors. Naive subsets generally had larger estimated clonotype richness than memory subsets did. Sharing across a few donors was observed for about 5% of naive CD4, less than 4% of naive CD8, 2% to 2.5% of memory CD4, and about 0.4% of memory CD8 clonotypes. Sampling was restricted to blood, and TCR repertoires in tissues likely differ from the TCR repertoires found in blood. Higher generation probabilities were observed for clonotypes shared by all four sorted-subset donors than for non-shared clonotypes. Incomplete sequencing was indicated by rarefaction of sorted-subset datasets, despite the large sequencing depth. Because the study included only a small number of donors, the genetic and exposure-history diversity represented was limited.

The donors were healthy, HIV-negative adults with no recently reported acute infections or vaccinations. Every donor was a Caucasian adult residing in Nashville, Tennessee, USA. CD4+ T cells were enriched through magnetic negative selection, after which naive cells were positively selected on CD45RA and the remaining negative fraction served as the memory subset. Blood was collected by leukapheresis, and PBMCs were isolated by Ficoll-Histopaque density gradient centrifugation and then cryopreserved in liquid nitrogen vapor phase. Analytical flow cytometry was used to check the purity and quantity of each magnetically sorted T cell population. Genomic DNA was isolated from every sorted fraction and measured by UV absorbance on a Nanodrop 2000c. Using the deep immunoSEQ assay, multiplex PCR amplified TCR CDR3 regions from genomic DNA. Extracted genomic DNA from each cell subset was distributed evenly across all wells of several immunoSEQ 96-well plates, and each plate was treated as a replicate. Each replicate PCR for sorted subsets received 200 ng genomic DNA, equal to roughly 33,000 T cell genomes. The purified libraries were quantified using a Qubit 3.0 fluorometer, sized with a Bioanalyzer 2100, and then quantified again using the KAPA Library Quantification kit. Every immunoSEQ 96-well plate was sequenced on a separate single-read 150-cycle Illumina NextSeq 550 flow cell. The study's processing was this. The immunoSEQ output contained only junctional sequences without quality scores, so filtering could not match that applied to full-length reads. To assign V/J genes and CDR3, sequences were annotated against IMGT germline references using PyIR, a Python wrapper for IgBLAST v1.9. Reads were filtered out if the reads had weak V/J assignments (E-value above 1e-6), no CDR3, stop codons, out-of-frame junctions, or ambiguous translated residues. V3J clonotypes were defined as sequences sharing the same inferred V gene, J gene, and CDR3 amino acid sequence. The percentage overlap between two repertoires was calculated by dividing the number of shared unique clonotypes by the size of the smaller repertoire. Repertoire richness was assessed with RTK rarefaction, the Chao1 estimator, and Recon v2.1 estimates of unobserved clonotypes. Generation probabilities for all TCRbeta clonotypes obtained by the gDNA method from a few donors were computed using OLGA. As stored in TCRdb, this immuneACCESS dataset retains in-frame rearrangements with V and J assigned. A fraction of the clones does not appear; measured against another copy, unresolved V genes explain less than half of the discrepancy, and the remainder lacks a known reason. V, J and clone size reflect that table, while D and trimming were determined from the DNA. Counted in this sample were about 2.4 million clones; roughly 93% of them appeared once. The ten largest clones capture roughly 0.36% of the sample.

Looking up the germline V gene yields CDR1 SGDLS and CDR2 YYNGEE. The CDR3, from cysteine to phenylalanine, totals 14 residues. The CDR3 DNA has 42 bases and is translated from base 1. V and J lose 0 bases and 1 base, and a span of 7 bases separates them. Sequencing was performed on naive CD4+ T cells from PBMCs. In light of the paper, this sample's cell subset or site label describes: CD45RA+ positively selected. This receptor was taken from a man between 18 and 29 years old in good health. Some clones in this sample may be carry-over from other donors' samples. The V and J segments used are TRBV9 and TRBJ1-1; too little of a D gene remains to name it. CDR3 reads: CASSVGNRNTEAFF. The nucleotides are TGTGCCAGCAGCGTAGGAAACCGGAACACTGAAGCTTTCTTT.